These 23 T cell receptor beta chains were all obtained from the same sample, sequenced in a study of type 1 regulatory T cells. TCRdb called the reads again in MiXCR, with one record for every CDR3 protein. Among about 62,000 distinct CDR3 sequences, 60% to 80% were seen once, and the ten largest hold 1.5% to 2%. Their specific antigens are unknown. The sequenced sample was cultured non-Tr1 T cells, either the whole culture or a sorted T cell fraction (not recorded which). The origin of the receptors is a human donor in good health.

The genes are TRBV20-1 and TRBJ2-7; 8 nucleotides align to TRBD2. The CDR3 covers 19 residues. Germline V CDR1 and CDR2: DFQATT, SNEGSKA (reference sequence). Germline trimming cut 3 bases from V and 0 bases from J; bases unmatched to any gene: 19. CDR3 region: CSASSFLGVGGGSSYEQYF. CDR3 coding DNA: TGCAGTGCTAGTAGCTTCCTTGGTGTCGGCGGGGGGAGCTCCTACGAGCAGTACTTC.

This clonotype was observed a single time. J is TRBJ1-2 and V is TRBV5-1; D call uncertain. The CDR3 is 14 amino acids. Germline CDR1 and CDR2: SGHRS and YFSETQ. V was pared by 0 bases and J by 4 bases, with 10 bases between. CDR3 protein: CASSLDGRIYGYTF. The CDR3 DNA follows: TGCGCCAGCAGCTTGGATGGACGGATCTATGGCTACACCTTC.

This rearrangement joins TRBV10-3 to TRBJ2-3, with 13 bases identical to TRBD2. The CDR3 runs to 15 residues. Trimming removed 10 bases from V and 2 bases from J; junction bases left unmatched: 6. CDR1 ENHRY and CDR2 SYGVKD come from the germline V gene. In DNA form, the CDR3 reads TGTGCCAGCCGGACTAGCGGGAGTTCCACAGATACGCAGTATTTT. This codes for CASRTSGSSTDTQYF.

Regarding this clonotype: One junction end disagrees with the germline gene, perhaps due to a read error. This chain uses TRBV20-1 with TRBJ2-7, with 8 bases fitting TRBD2. Germline V gives CDR1 DFQATT, CDR2 SNEGSKA (reference sequence). The CDR3 extends over 15 amino acids. This CDR3 is CSAEMGGRSSYEQHF. Written as DNA, the CDR3 is TGCAGTGCCGAGATGGGCGGGAGGAGCTCCTACGAGCAGCACTTC.

This clonotype occurred a few times. This rearrangement joins TRBV29-1 to TRBJ2-1; 8 nucleotides line up with TRBD1. Germline V gene sequence: CDR1 SQVTM, CDR2 ANQGSEA. The ends lost 6 bases at V and 8 bases at J; junction bases unmatched: 9. The CDR3 spans 13 residues. CDR3 sequence reads: CSVAQGDTDEQFF. CDR3 coding DNA: TGCAGCGTCGCACAGGGGGACACCGATGAGCAGTTCTTC.

The CDR3 sequence is CASSNRRTNTQYF. CDR3 DNA: TGTGCCAGTAGTAATAGGAGAACAAATACGCAGTATTTT. The chain carries TRBV19 and TRBJ2-3; D uncertain. V was trimmed by 4 bases and J by 7 bases, leaving 12 bases between them. The germline V gene encodes CDR1 LNHDA and CDR2 SQIVND (reference sequence). The CDR3 length is 13 residues.

This chain joins TRBV19 and TRBJ1-2; D unresolved. The V gene's germline CDR1 is LNHDA and CDR2 SQIVND (reference sequence). Trimming removed 6 bases at V and 14 bases at J, with 22 bases between. The CDR3 covers 13 residues. The CDR3 DNA reads TGTGCCAGTAGCCGCTCCTCTTTGGAGGATAGAACCTTC. This sequence encodes CASSRSSLEDRTF.

The chain joins TRBV5-1 to TRBJ2-5; 11 nucleotides match TRBD2. The V gene's germline CDR1 is SGHRS and CDR2 YFSETQ. V dropped 4 bases and J dropped 3; count of bases not matched to a gene: 2. The CDR3 spans 14 residues. The CDR3 protein is CASSTLAGEETQYF. The CDR3 DNA reads as TGCGCCAGCAGCACACTAGCGGGAGAAGAGACCCAGTACTTC.

The CDR3 spells CASSQIRELANTGELFF. In DNA, the CDR3 is TGCGCCAGCAGCCAAATAAGGGAGCTCGCGAACACCGGGGAGCTGTTTTTT. The chain uses TRBV4-1 and TRBJ2-2, with D perhaps TRBD2 (5 bases). The germline V gene has CDR1 MGHRA and CDR2 YSYEKL. Trimming took 2 bases from V and 0 from J, leaving 13 bases between them. CDR3 length: 17 amino acids.

This sequence joins TRBV27 and TRBJ2-7; 11 nucleotides line up with TRBD2. This CDR3 comprises 16 residues. The ends lost 7 bases at V and 3 bases at J; junction bases unmatched: 11. From germline, CDR1 is MNHEY and CDR2 SMNVEV (reference sequence). The CDR3 region is CASTPGLAAPYYEQYF. The CDR3 DNA is TGTGCCAGCACTCCGGGACTAGCGGCTCCCTACTACGAGCAGTACTTC.

The chain recombines TRBV19 with TRBJ2-5; D is possibly TRBD1 (6 bases). The CDR3 sequence is 14 residues long. Germline V CDR1 and CDR2: LNHDA, SQIVND (reference sequence). With 4 bases removed from V and 1 base from J, the gap between germline ends came to 10 bases. The CDR3 loop reads CASSTTGSQETQYF. The CDR3 coding sequence is TGTGCCAGTAGTACCACAGGGTCCCAAGAGACCCAGTACTTC. Combining the CDR3 with reference TRBV19 and TRBJ2-5 gives the whole variable domain DGGITQSPKYLFRKEGQNVTLSCEQNLNHDAMYWYRQDPGQGLRLIYYSQIVNDFQKGDIAEGYSVSREKKESFPLTVTSAQKNPTAFYLCASSTTGSQETQYFGPGTRLLVL.

This rearrangement joins TRBV20-1 to TRBJ1-2; D not certain. CDR3 length equals 13 residues. V lost 7 bases to trimming and J lost 2 bases, with 14 bases between them. CDR1 is DFQATT, CDR2 SNEGSKA, per germline (reference sequence). CDR3 region: CSVRQGKNYGYTF. CDR3 DNA: TGCAGTGTTCGACAAGGGAAGAACTATGGCTACACCTTC.

The V call is TRBV12-3 or TRBV12-4, the J call TRBJ2-2; D gene unclear. This CDR3 has 15 amino acids. The V end lost 0 bases, the J end lost 1 base, and 6 bases lay between the germline ends. For the CDR3, the DNA is TGTGCCAGCAGTTTAGCGCTTAGGAACACCGGGGAGCTGTTTTTT. Amino acid sequence: CASSLALRNTGELFF.

The chain combines TRBV11-2 with TRBJ2-3, with 8 bases fitting TRBD1. With 4 bases clipped from V and 3 bases from J, the junction kept 6 bases outside the gene matches. Per germline, CDR1 SGHAT and CDR2 FQNNGV. The CDR3 runs 15 residues. The CDR3 spells CASSSGTGGTDTQYF. The CDR3, as DNA: TGTGCCAGCAGCTCCGGTACAGGGGGGACAGATACGCAGTATTTT.

This clonotype has just a few counts. The chain carries TRBV29-1 and TRBJ2-3, with D unclear. Trimming removed 8 bases at V and 2 bases at J, with 8 bases between. The CDR3 contains 11 residues. Germline V gene data show CDR1 as SQVTM and CDR2 as ANQGSEA. CDR3 bases: TGCAGCTCCCGGACCACAGATACGCAGTATTTT. Its protein product is CSSRTTDTQYF.

V usage is TRBV18 and J usage is TRBJ2-1; D is possibly TRBD1 (5 bases). Trimming pared 3 bases from V and 10 bases from J, leaving 13 bases between. Germline-derived CDR1 and CDR2 are KGHSH and LQKENI. The CDR3 sequence is 13 residues long. The CDR3 DNA reads as TGTGCCAGCTCACCTCAGGGATCCCTCGAGCAGTTCTTC. Translating gives CASSPQGSLEQFF.

The chain uses TRBV3-1 and TRBJ2-5; 9 bases line up with TRBD1. CDR1 is LGHDT, CDR2 YNNKEL, per germline (reference sequence). The length of the CDR3 is 13 residues. Losses at the gene ends were 1 base for V and 13 bases for J; bases not matched to a gene: 7. This chain's CDR3 is CASSQGDREAAYF. CDR3 bases: TGTGCCAGCAGCCAAGGGGACAGGGAAGCTGCGTACTTC.

This chain connects TRBV27 to TRBJ1-1; a weak D match, TRBD1 (6 bases). The V end was cut by 4 bases, the J end by 1 base, with 10 bases between. CDR1 and CDR2 from the germline V gene are MNHEY and SMNVEV (reference sequence). The CDR3 loop spans 14 amino acids. The CDR3 DNA reads TGTGCCAGCAGTTCCCCGACAGGGAACACTGAAGCTTTCTTT. Translating gives CASSSPTGNTEAFF.

The rearrangement joins TRBV6-2 or TRBV6-3 to TRBJ2-5; maybe TRBD1 (6 bases). The CDR3 sequence is 17 residues long. Trimming removed 0 bases from V and 3 bases from J, with 17 bases in between. CDR1 and CDR2 (germline): MNHEY, SVGEGT. The CDR3 region has the DNA TGTGCCAGCAGTTACTCGAGACAGGTCGGTGGGGAAGAGACCCAGTACTTC. Translating gives CASSYSRQVGGEETQYF.

V gene TRBV25-1 combines with J gene TRBJ2-4; D gene ambiguous. CDR1 and CDR2 (germline): MGHDK, SYGVNS. The V and J ends lost 4 bases and 1 base respectively, with 8 bases between them. There are 14 residues in the CDR3. The CDR3: CASSAGWAKNIQYF. CDR3 DNA sequence: TGTGCCAGCAGTGCCGGGTGGGCCAAAAACATTCAGTACTTC. Full variable domain (rest looked up from reference TRBV25-1 and TRBJ2-4): EADIYQTPRYLVIGTGKKITLECSQTMGHDKMYWYQQDPGMELHLIHYSYGVNSTEKGDLSSESTVSRIRTEHFPLTLESARPSHTSQYLCASSAGWAKNIQYFGAGTRLSVL.

The rearrangement uses TRBV27 and TRBJ2-7; 9 bases are shared with TRBD1. Germline assignment: CDR1 MNHEY and CDR2 SMNVEV (reference sequence). V was clipped by 0 bases and J by 4 bases; unmatched bases: 4. CDR3 length: 15 amino acids. CDR3: CASSLSGQGLYEQYF. The CDR3 region has the DNA TGTGCCAGCAGTTTATCGGGACAGGGTTTGTACGAGCAGTACTTC.

The chain uses TRBV5-1 and TRBJ2-7; 11 bases align to TRBD2. J was trimmed by 3 bases and V by 1 base; bases with no gene match: 3. CDR3 length: 15 amino acids. Germline assignment: CDR1 SGHRS and CDR2 YFSETQ. The CDR3 is CASSLTSGGNYEQYF. The CDR3 DNA reads as TGCGCCAGCAGCTTGACTAGCGGGGGAAACTACGAGCAGTACTTC.

J is TRBJ1-6 and V is TRBV6-1; D ambiguous. CDR3 size: 16 residues. Germline V gene sequence: CDR1 MNHNS, CDR2 SASEGT. Trimming stripped 0 bases from V and 9 bases from J, with 15 bases between. The DNA of the CDR3 is TGTGCCAGCAGTGAAGCTCGGACCGATATAGGTTCACCCCTCCACTTT. As protein: CASSEARTDIGSPLHF.